This T cell receptor beta chain was recovered during a study of cytomegalovirus exposure and HLA in healthy donors. Study background: Tens of millions of unique TCRs from HLA-typed donors were held in an early release of data.

CDR1 and CDR2 (germline): LNHDA, SQIVND (reference sequence). The CDR3 is 12 residues long. Trimming removed 7 bases from V and 3 bases from J, with 6 bases in between. Study-level findings and limits: Reports credit the classifier with highly specific, highly sensitive diagnosis of cytomegalovirus status.

PCR involved 60 Vbeta and 13 Jbeta primers. TCRdb keeps only in-frame clones here, not all; method: immunoSEQ multiplex PCR. The sample contains hundreds of thousands of clones, more than 65% of which appear only once. On this clone itself: What it binds is not known.

The receptor was derived from a man aged 18 to 35 in good health and CMV-seronegative. The V gene is TRBV19, the J gene TRBJ2-2, with D hard to call. The specimen was PBMCs. The CDR3 DNA follows: TGTGCCAGTAACATCTACACCGGGGAGCTGTTTTTT. Translation gives CASNIYTGELFF.